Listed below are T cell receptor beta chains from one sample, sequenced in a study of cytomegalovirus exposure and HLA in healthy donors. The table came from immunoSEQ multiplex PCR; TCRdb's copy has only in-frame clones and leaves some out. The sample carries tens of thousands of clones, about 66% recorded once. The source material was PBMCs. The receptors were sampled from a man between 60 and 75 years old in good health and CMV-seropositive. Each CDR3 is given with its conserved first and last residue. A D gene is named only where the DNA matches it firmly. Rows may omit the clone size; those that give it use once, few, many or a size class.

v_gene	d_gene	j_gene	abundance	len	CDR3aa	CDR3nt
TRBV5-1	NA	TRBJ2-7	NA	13	CASSLDGDSKEYF	TGCGCCAGCAGCTTGGACGGGGACTCCAAGGAGTACTTC
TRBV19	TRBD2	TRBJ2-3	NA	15	CASSIAGRWTDTQYF	TGTGCCAGTAGTATAGCCGGGAGGTGGACAGATACGCAGTATTTT
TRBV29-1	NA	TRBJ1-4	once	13	CSVAGRLDEKLFF	TGCAGCGTCGCAGGGAGGTTGGATGAAAAACTGTTTTTT
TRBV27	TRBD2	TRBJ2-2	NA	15	CASSLSGTIVGELFF	TGTGCCAGCAGTTTATCCGGGACTATAGTCGGGGAGCTGTTTTTT
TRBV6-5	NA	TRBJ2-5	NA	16	CASSYSPRIYQETQYF	TGTGCCAGCAGTTACTCGCCCAGAATTTACCAAGAGACCCAGTACTTC
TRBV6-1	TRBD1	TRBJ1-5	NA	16	CASSAQGARSNQPQHF	TGTGCCAGCAGTGCACAGGGGGCGAGGAGCAATCAGCCCCAGCATTTT
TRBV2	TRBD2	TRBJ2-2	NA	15	CAIGLAGALHGELFF	TGTGCCATCGGACTAGCGGGAGCCCTACACGGGGAGCTGTTTTTT
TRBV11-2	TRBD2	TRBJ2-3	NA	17	CASSPGGASGAVDTQYF	TGTGCCAGCAGCCCAGGTGGGGCTAGCGGGGCCGTAGATACGCAGTATTTT
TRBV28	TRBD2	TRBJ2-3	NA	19	CASSFDRDSGLAGYDTQYF	TGTGCCAGCAGTTTTGACAGGGACTCGGGACTAGCGGGCTACGATACGCAGTATTTT
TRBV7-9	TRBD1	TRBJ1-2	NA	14	CSSSPGGGDYGYTF	TGTTCCAGCAGCCCAGGGGGCGGGGACTATGGCTACACCTTC
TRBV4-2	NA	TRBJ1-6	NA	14	CASSQDRAESPLHF	TGTGCCAGCAGCCAAGACAGGGCGGAATCACCTCTCCACTTT
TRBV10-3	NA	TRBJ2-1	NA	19	CAIRTGEGAGGARYDEQFF	TGTGCCATCAGGACAGGGGAAGGAGCGGGGGGAGCAAGGTACGATGAGCAGTTCTTC
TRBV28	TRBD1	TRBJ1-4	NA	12	CASDRGDEKLFF	TGTGCCAGTGACAGGGGGGACGAAAAACTGTTTTTT
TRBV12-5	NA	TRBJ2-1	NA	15	CASGPKHSIYNEQFF	TGTGCTAGTGGTCCAAAACATTCAATTTACAATGAGCAGTTCTTC
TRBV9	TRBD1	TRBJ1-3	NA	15	CASSPTGASGNTIYF	TGTGCCAGCAGCCCTACAGGGGCCTCTGGAAACACCATATATTTT
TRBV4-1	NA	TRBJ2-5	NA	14	CASSQIGQQETQYF	TGCGCCAGCAGCCAGATCGGACAGCAAGAGACCCAGTACTTC
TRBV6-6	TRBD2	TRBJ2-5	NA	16	CASSPTSATTQETQYF	TGTGCCAGCAGCCCGACTAGCGCAACAACTCAAGAGACCCAGTACTTC
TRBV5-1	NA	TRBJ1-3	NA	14	CASSLDSAGNTIYF	TGCGCCAGCAGCTTGGACAGTGCTGGAAACACCATATATTTT
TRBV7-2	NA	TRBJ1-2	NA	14	CASSQPGQTSGYTF	TGTGCCAGCAGCCAGCCAGGACAAACCAGTGGCTACACCTTC
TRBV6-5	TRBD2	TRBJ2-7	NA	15	CASSYSGTNTYEQYF	TGTGCCAGCAGTTACTCGGGGACTAACACCTACGAGCAGTACTTC